The T cell receptor (beta chain) described here comes from a study of T cell changes during pregnancy in multiple sclerosis. Germline CDR1 reads MDHEN; CDR2 reads SYDVKM. This CDR3 has 19 amino acids. V was pared by 6 bases and J by 2 bases, with 21 bases of the junction left unmatched. Clones were read by immunoSEQ multiplex PCR, and TCRdb kept only the in-frame ones, dropping some. The sample holds about 64,000 clones, around 96% seen once. The chain is built from TRBV28 and TRBJ2-7; TRBD2 matches at 8 bases. The material was CD8+ T cells from peripheral blood mononuclear cells, obtained after pregnancy. The sequence derives from a female donor with multiple sclerosis, enrolled in a pregnancy study. This CDR3 reads CASSSIIQREPKRAYEQYF. The CDR3 DNA follows: TGTGCCAGCAGCTCAATCATCCAGCGGGAGCCGAAGAGGGCCTACGAGCAGTACTTC.